This T cell receptor (beta chain) came from a study of control samples from healthy donors and cancer patients (dated by TCRdb to 2020 to 2021). The CDR3 runs 13 amino acids, cysteine and phenylalanine included. CDR3 DNA only is kept here, 39 bases in frame from base 1. Between the V and J ends, shortened by 2 bases and 2 bases respectively, the junction contains 6 bases. CDR1 and CDR2, per the germline V gene, are KGHSH and LQKENI. Library prep was done by the immunoSEQ multiplex PCR assay. TCRdb obtained this table from immuneACCESS and retained in-frame rearrangements with V and J assigned. These tables miss some clones; where compared with another copy, unresolved V genes account for less than half of the shortfall, and the remainder is unexplained. This sample is represented by around 100,000 clones; 85% to 90% of them were singletons. Of the sample, about 20% is held by the ten largest clones.

Concerning this clone: The specificity of this receptor is unknown. Base qualities are not provided; no much larger clone lies one nucleotide away.

The clonotype originates from a man aged 55 to 70 with lung cancer. Material: PBMCs. The rearrangement joined TRBV18 to TRBJ2-5, with no confident D gene call. The DNA sequence is TGTGCCAGCTCACCAGATAGTCAAGAGACCCAGTACTTC. This is translated as CASSPDSQETQYF.